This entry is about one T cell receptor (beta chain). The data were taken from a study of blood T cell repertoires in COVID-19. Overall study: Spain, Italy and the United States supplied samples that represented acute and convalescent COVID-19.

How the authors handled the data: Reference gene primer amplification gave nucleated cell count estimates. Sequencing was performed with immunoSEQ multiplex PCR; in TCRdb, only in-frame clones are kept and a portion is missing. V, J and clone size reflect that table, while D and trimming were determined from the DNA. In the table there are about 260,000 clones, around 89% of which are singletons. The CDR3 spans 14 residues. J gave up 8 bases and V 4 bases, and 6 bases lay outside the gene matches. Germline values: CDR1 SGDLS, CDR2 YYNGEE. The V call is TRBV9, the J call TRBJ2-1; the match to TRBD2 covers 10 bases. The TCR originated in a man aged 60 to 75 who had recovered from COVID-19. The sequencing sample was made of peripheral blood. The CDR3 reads CASSLIAGGDEQFF. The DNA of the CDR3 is TGTGCCAGCAGCCTTATAGCGGGGGGCGATGAGCAGTTCTTC.